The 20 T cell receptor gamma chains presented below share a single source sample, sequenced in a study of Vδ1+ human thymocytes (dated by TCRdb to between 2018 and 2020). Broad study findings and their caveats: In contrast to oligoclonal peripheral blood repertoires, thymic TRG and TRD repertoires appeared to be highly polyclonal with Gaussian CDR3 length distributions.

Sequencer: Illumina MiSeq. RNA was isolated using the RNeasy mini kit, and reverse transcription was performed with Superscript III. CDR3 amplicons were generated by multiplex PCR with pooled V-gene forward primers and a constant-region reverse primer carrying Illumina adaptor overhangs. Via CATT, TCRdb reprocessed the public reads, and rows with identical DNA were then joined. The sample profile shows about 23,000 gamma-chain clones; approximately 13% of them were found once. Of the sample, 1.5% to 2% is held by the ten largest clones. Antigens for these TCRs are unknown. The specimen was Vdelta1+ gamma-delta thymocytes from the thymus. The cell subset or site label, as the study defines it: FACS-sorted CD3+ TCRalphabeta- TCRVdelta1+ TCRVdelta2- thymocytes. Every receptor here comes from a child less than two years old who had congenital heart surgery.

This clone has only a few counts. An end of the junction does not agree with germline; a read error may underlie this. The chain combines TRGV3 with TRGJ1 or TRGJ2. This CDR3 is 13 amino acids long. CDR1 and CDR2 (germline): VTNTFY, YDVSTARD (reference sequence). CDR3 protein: CATWDCHYDKKLF. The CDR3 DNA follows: TGTGCCACCTGGGACTGTCATTATGATAAGAAACTCTTT.

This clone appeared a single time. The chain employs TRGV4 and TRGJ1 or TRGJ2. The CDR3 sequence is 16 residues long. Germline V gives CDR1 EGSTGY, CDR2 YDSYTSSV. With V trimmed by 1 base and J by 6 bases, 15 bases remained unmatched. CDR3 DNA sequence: TGTGCCACCTGGGATGGTTTTAGGCGCTCTCGTTATAAGAAACTCTTT. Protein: CATWDGFRRSRYKKLF.

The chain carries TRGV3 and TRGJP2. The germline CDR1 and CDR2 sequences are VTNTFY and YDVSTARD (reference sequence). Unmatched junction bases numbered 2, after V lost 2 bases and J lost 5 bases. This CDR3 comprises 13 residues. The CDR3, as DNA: TGTGCCACCTGGGACACGAGTGATTGGATCAAGACGTTT. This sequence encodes CATWDTSDWIKTF.

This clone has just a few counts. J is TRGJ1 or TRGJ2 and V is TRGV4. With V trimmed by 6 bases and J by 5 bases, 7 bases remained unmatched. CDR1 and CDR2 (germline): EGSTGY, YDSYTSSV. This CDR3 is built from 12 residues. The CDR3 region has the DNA TGTGCCACCTGGATAGAGAATTATAAGAAACTCTTT. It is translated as CATWIENYKKLF.

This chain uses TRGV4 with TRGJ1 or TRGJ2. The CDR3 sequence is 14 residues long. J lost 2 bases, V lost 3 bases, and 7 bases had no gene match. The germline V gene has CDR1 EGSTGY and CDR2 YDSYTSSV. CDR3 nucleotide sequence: TGTGCCACCTGGGATCCCCCGGATTATTATAAGAAACTCTTT. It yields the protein CATWDPPDYYKKLF.

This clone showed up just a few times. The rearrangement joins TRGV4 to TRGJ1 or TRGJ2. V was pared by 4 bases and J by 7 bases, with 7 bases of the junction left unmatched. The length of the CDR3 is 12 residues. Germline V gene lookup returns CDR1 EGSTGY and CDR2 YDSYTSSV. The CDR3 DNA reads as TGTGCCACCTGGGAGGGGGGCTATAAGAAACTCTTT. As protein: CATWEGGYKKLF.

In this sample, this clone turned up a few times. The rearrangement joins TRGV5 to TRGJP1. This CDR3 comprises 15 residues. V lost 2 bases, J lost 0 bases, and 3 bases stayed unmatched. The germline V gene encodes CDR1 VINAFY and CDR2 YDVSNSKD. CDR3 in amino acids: CATWDKYTTGWFKIF. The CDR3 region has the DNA TGTGCCACCTGGGACAAGTATACCACTGGTTGGTTCAAGATATTT.

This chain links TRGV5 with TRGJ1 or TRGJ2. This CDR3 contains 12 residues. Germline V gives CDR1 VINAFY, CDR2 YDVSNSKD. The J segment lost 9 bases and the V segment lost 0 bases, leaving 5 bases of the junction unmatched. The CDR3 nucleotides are TGTGCCACCTGGGACAGGCCGACTAAGAAACTCTTT. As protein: CATWDRPTKKLF.

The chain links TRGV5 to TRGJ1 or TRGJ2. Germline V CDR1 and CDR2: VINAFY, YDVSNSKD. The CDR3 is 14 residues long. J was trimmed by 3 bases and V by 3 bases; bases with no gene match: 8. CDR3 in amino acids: CATWDPMIYYKKLF. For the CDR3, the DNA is TGTGCCACCTGGGACCCTATGATTTATTATAAGAAACTCTTT.

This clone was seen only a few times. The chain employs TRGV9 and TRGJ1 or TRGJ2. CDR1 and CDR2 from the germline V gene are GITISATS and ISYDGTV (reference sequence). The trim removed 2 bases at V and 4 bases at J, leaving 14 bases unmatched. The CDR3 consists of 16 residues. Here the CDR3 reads CALWEGGKSWYYKKLF. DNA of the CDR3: TGTGCCTTGTGGGAGGGGGGCAAAAGTTGGTATTATAAGAAACTCTTT.

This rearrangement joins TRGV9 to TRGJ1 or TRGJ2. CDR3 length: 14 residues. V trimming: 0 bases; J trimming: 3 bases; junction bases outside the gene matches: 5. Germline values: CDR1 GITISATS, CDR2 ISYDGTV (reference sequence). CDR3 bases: TGTGCCTTGTGGGAGGTGGCGATTTATTATAAGAAACTCTTT. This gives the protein CALWEVAIYYKKLF.

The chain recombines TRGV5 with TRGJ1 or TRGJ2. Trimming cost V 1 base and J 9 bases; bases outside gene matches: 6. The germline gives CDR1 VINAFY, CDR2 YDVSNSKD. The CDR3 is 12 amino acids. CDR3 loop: CATWDSTPKKLF. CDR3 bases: TGTGCCACCTGGGACAGCACGCCTAAGAAACTCTTT.

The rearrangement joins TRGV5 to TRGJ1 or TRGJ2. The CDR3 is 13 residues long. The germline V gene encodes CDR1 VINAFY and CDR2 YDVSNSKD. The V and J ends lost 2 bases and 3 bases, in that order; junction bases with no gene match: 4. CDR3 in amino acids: CATWDICYYKKLF. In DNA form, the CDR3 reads TGTGCCACCTGGGACATCTGTTATTATAAGAAACTCTTT.

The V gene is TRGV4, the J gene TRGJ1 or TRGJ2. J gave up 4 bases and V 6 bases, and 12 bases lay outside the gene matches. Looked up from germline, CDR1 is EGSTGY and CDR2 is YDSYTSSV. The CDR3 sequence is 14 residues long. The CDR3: CATWNPQPYYKKLF. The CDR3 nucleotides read TGTGCCACCTGGAATCCCCAGCCCTATTATAAGAAACTCTTT.

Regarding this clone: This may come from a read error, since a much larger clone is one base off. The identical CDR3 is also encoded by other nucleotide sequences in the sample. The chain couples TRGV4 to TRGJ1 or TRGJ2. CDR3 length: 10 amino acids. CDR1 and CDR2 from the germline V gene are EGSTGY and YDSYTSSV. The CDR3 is CATWNYKKLF. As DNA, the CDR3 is TGTGCCACCTGGAATTATAAGAAGCTCTTT.

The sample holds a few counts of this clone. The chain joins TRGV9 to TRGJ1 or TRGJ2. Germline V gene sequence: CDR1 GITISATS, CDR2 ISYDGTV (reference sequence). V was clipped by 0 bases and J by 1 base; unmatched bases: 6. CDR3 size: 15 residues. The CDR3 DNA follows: TGTGCCTTGTGGGAGGTGCCCGAAAATTATTATAAGAAACTCTTT. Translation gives CALWEVPENYYKKLF.

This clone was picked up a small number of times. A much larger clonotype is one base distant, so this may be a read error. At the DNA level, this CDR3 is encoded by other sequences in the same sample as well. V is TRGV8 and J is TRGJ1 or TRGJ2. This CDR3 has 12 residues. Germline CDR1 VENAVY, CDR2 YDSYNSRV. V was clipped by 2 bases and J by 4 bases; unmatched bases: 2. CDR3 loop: CATWDNYYKKLF. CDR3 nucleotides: TGTGCCACCTGGGATAACTATTATAAGAAACTCTTT.

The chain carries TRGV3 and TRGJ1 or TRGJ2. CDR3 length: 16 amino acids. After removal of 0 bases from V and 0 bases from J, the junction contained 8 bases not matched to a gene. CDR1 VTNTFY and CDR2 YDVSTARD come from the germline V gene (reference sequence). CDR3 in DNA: TGTGCCACCTGGGACAGGCCCAATTCGAATTATTATAAGAAACTCTTT. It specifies CATWDRPNSNYYKKLF.

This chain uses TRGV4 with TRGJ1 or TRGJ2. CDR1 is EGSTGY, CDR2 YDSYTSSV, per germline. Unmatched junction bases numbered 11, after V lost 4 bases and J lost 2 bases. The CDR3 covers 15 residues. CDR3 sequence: CATWEGPGYYYKKLF. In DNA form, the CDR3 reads TGTGCCACCTGGGAAGGGCCTGGATATTATTATAAGAAACTCTTT.

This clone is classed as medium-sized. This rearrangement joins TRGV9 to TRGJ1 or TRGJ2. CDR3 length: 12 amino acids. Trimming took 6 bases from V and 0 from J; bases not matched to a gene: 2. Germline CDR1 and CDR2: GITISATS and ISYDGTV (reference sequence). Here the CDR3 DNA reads TGTGCCTTGTGGACGAATTATTATAAGAAACTCTTT. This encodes CALWTNYYKKLF.